The clone carrying this T cell receptor beta chain appeared a few times. The antigen remains unidentified. It was the approximately 120-subject validation cohort, separate from the approximately 620-subject first cohort, to which the donors belonged. The assay was immunoSEQ multiplex PCR, and TCRdb's table has in-frame clones only and misses some. The sample shows around 300,000 clones, approximately 86% of them seen only once. This entry is derived from a study of cytomegalovirus exposure and HLA in healthy donors. Study-level findings and limits: According to the study, around 150 TCR beta chains were cytomegalovirus-associated.

Sequencing was performed on PBMCs. The TCR originated in a woman aged 18-29 years in good health and CMV-seronegative.

The CDR3 region is CASSKGRGGKLFF. CDR3 DNA sequence: TGTGCCAGTAGTAAGGGCAGAGGGGGAAAACTGTTTTTT. The chain uses TRBV19 and TRBJ1-4; maybe TRBD1 (6 bases). V was trimmed by 4 bases and J by 10 bases, leaving 13 bases between them. CDR1 is LNHDA, CDR2 SQIVND, per germline (reference sequence). The CDR3 loop spans 13 amino acids.